This T cell receptor beta chain was identified in a study of response to subunit inactivated influenza vaccine. Regarding this clonotype: Antigen unknown.

Germline loops: CDR1 SQVTM, CDR2 ANQGSEA. V lost 4 bases to trimming and J lost 1 base, with 15 bases between them. This CDR3 is built from 15 residues. TCRdb processed the RT-PCR reads anew with MiXCR; each CDR3 protein has one entry. The sample lists about 190,000 distinct CDR3 sequences; about an eighth were seen once. Findings and limits, study-wide: Every seasonal influenza vaccination brings in few new T cells, the authors suggested.

The rearrangement uses TRBV29-1 and TRBJ2-3; D not certain. The specimen was CD8+ T cells sorted from PBMCs, collected 4 to 6 days after vaccination. The sequence was collected from a man aged 45-65 years who received an inactivated influenza vaccine. The CDR3 bases are TGCAGCGTTGCGGCTTCGGCGACCCGCACAGATACGCAGTATTTT. Translation gives CSVAASATRTDTQYF.